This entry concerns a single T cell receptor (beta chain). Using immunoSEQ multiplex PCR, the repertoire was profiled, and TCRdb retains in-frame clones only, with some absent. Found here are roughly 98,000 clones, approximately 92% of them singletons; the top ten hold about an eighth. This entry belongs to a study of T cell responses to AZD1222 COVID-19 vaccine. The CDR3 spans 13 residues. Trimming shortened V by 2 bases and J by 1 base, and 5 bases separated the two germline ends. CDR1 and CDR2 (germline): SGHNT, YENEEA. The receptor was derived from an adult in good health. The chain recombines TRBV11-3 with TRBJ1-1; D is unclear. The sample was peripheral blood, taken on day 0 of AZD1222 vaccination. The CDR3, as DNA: TGTGCCAGCAGCTTAAGGGAGAACACTGAAGCTTTCTTT. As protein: CASSLRENTEAFF.